The 25 T cell receptor beta chains below were found in one sample sequenced in a study of cytomegalovirus exposure and HLA in healthy donors. PCR involved 60 Vbeta and 13 Jbeta primers. Sequenced by immunoSEQ multiplex PCR; TCRdb stores in-frame clones only, minus some. The data show about 180,000 clones, 60% to 85% seen once. Sequences were obtained from PBMCs. Receptors originate from a man aged 35 to 55 in good health and CMV-seronegative.

The genes are TRBV4-3 and TRBJ1-2, with 11 bases aligning to TRBD1. The ends lost 4 bases at V and 3 bases at J; junction bases unmatched: 4. Germline CDR1 and CDR2: LGHNA and YSLEER. The CDR3 sequence is 15 residues long. This CDR3 is CASSPSDRGHYGYTF. The CDR3 DNA reads TGCGCCAGCAGCCCCTCGGACAGGGGGCACTATGGCTACACCTTC.

The J gene is TRBJ2-1, the V gene TRBV5-1; 13 bases map to TRBD2. The J segment lost 8 bases and the V segment lost 2 bases, leaving 4 bases of the junction unmatched. The CDR3 length is 15 residues. The germline V gene encodes CDR1 SGHRS and CDR2 YFSETQ. The CDR3 bases are TGCGCCAGCAGCTTTATACTAGCGGGAGGGGATGAGCAGTTCTTC. Its protein product is CASSFILAGGDEQFF.

As DNA, the CDR3 is TGTGCCAGCAGCTTGGGGGCAGGGCTCAGTGAAGCTTTCTTT. Residues: CASSLGAGLSEAFF. The chain links TRBV5-6 to TRBJ1-1; D is possibly TRBD1 (5 bases). The germline V gene encodes CDR1 SGHDT and CDR2 YYEEEE. V was trimmed by 0 bases and J by 7 bases, leaving 13 bases between them. The CDR3 is made up of 14 amino acids.

This chain links TRBV6-5 with TRBJ2-2; a possible D gene is TRBD2 (6 bases). V was pared by 6 bases and J by 3 bases, with 14 bases between. Looked up from germline, CDR1 is MNHEY and CDR2 is SVGAGI. The CDR3 is 15 amino acids. The CDR3 coding sequence is TGTGCCAGCAGGGAGGGAGAGGGTCACACCGGGGAGCTGTTTTTT. Protein sequence: CASREGEGHTGELFF.

The chain combines TRBV27 with TRBJ1-4; D uncertain. The CDR3 extends over 15 amino acids. The germline V and J ends were trimmed by 5 bases and 8 bases, with 18 bases remaining between them. The germline gives CDR1 MNHEY, CDR2 SMNVEV (reference sequence). As DNA, the CDR3 is TGTGCCAGCAGTCCACGAACAGTACAAGGAGAAAAACTGTTTTTT. It encodes CASSPRTVQGEKLFF.

The chain combines TRBV7-6 with TRBJ1-2, with 9 bases that match TRBD1. Trimming took 4 bases from V and 7 from J; bases not matched to a gene: 7. The CDR3 totals 14 residues. The germline V gene has CDR1 SGHVS and CDR2 FNYEAQ. CDR3 region: CASSSGQGLAGYTF. The CDR3 nucleotides are TGTGCCAGCAGCTCAGGACAGGGGCTCGCTGGCTACACCTTC.

The chain carries TRBV7-9 and TRBJ2-5, with D unresolved. The CDR3 runs to 13 residues. Trimming shortened V by 2 bases and J by 1 base, and 5 bases separated the two germline ends. CDR1 and CDR2 (germline): SEHNR, FQNEAQ (reference sequence). The CDR3 DNA follows: TGTGCCAGCAGCTTAAACACCCAAGAGACCCAGTACTTC. Translated: CASSLNTQETQYF.

The V gene is TRBV4-1, the J gene TRBJ2-3; TRBD1 is a possible D gene (6 bases). Germline lookup yields CDR1 MGHRA and CDR2 YSYEKL. Trimming shortened V by 8 bases and J by 6 bases, and 15 bases separated the two germline ends. The CDR3 is 13 residues long. CDR3 DNA sequence: TGCGCCAGCGAGGGGGACCTGAGGGATACGCAGTATTTT. This encodes CASEGDLRDTQYF.

This clone was observed a single time. The chain combines TRBV7-9 with TRBJ2-3; a possible D gene is TRBD2 (6 bases). The CDR3 sequence is 15 residues long. The V and J ends lost 6 bases and 0 bases respectively, with 13 bases between them. CDR1 and CDR2 (germline): SEHNR, FQNEAQ (reference sequence). The CDR3 protein is CASRVGGGSTDTQYF. Here the CDR3 DNA reads TGTGCCAGCAGAGTCGGGGGTGGTAGCACAGATACGCAGTATTTT.

The rearrangement joins TRBV5-1 to TRBJ2-1, with 9 bases lining up with TRBD2. This CDR3 contains 17 residues. The V segment lost 4 bases and the J segment 0 bases; nucleotides outside the gene matches: 8. Germline V CDR1 and CDR2: SGHRS, YFSETQ. For the CDR3, the DNA is TGCGCCAGCAGCGCAAATCTAGCGGGGAGCTCCTACAATGAGCAGTTCTTC. Its protein product is CASSANLAGSSYNEQFF.

This sequence joins TRBV5-4 and TRBJ2-7; weak D call: TRBD1 (6 bases). The CDR3 covers 15 residues. Germline V gene lookup returns CDR1 SGHNT and CDR2 YYREEE (reference sequence). Trimming took off 4 bases at V and 2 bases at J, with 16 bases between the two ends. This chain's CDR3 is CASSAGTRDPYEQYF. The CDR3 DNA reads as TGTGCCAGCAGCGCCGGGACACGGGACCCCTACGAGCAGTACTTC.

The chain joins TRBV28 to TRBJ1-5; TRBD1 agrees at 9 bases. Trimming took 6 bases from V and 3 from J; bases not matched to a gene: 3. Germline V gene data show CDR1 as MDHEN and CDR2 as SYDVKM. This CDR3 has 14 amino acids. This CDR3 reads CASSTGGSNQPQHF. The CDR3 DNA follows: TGTGCCAGCAGCACAGGGGGCTCCAATCAGCCCCAGCATTTT.

This chain uses TRBV5-5 with TRBJ2-2; TRBD1 aligns across 9 bases. The germline V gene has CDR1 SGHKS and CDR2 YYEKEE (reference sequence). The CDR3 has 14 residues. Unmatched junction bases numbered 4, after V lost 5 bases and J lost 5 bases. The CDR3 here is CASRAGQGTGELFF. DNA of the CDR3: TGTGCCAGCAGGGCGGGACAGGGTACCGGGGAGCTGTTTTTT.

The rearrangement links TRBV10-3 to TRBJ1-1; D not certain. Germline CDR1 is ENHRY and CDR2 is SYGVKD. Trimming removed 9 bases at V and 10 bases at J, with 15 bases between. The CDR3 consists of 11 residues. The CDR3 coding sequence is TGTGCCATAGGAGGCCCAGTAGCAGCTTTCTTT. Residues: CAIGGPVAAFF.

The chain links TRBV7-8 to TRBJ1-6; D remains unclear. Per germline, CDR1 SGHVS and CDR2 FQNEAQ. The CDR3 runs to 17 residues. The V end lost 0 bases, the J end lost 0 bases, and 9 bases lay between the germline ends. In DNA, the CDR3 is TGTGCCAGCAGCTTAGCGGCGGGGAGCTCCTATAATTCACCCCTCCACTTT. It translates to CASSLAAGSSYNSPLHF.

The chain uses TRBV9 and TRBJ2-7; 10 bases are a match to TRBD1. With V trimmed by 2 bases and J by 0 bases, 5 bases remained unmatched. This CDR3 comprises 16 residues. Germline values: CDR1 SGDLS, CDR2 YYNGEE. CDR3 in DNA: TGTGCCAGCAGCGTGGGGGACAGGGGTGACTCCTACGAGCAGTACTTC. As protein: CASSVGDRGDSYEQYF.

The CDR3 loop reads CASSPWSSTDTQYF. CDR3 nucleotides: TGCGCCAGCAGCCCTTGGAGTAGCACAGATACGCAGTATTTT. The chain links TRBV4-1 to TRBJ2-3, with D uncertain. The CDR3 has 14 residues. Looked up from germline, CDR1 is MGHRA and CDR2 is YSYEKL. V lost 4 bases and J lost 0, with 8 bases in between.

In its sample, this clone was seen a few times. This rearrangement joins TRBV4-3 to TRBJ1-1; D gene uncertain. The CDR3 runs to 15 residues. Germline V lookup: CDR1 LGHNA, CDR2 YSLEER. V shed 3 bases and J shed 0 bases, with 11 bases lying between them. DNA of the CDR3: TGCGCCAGCAGCCAGCGGCATCGGTTGAACACTGAAGCTTTCTTT. Protein: CASSQRHRLNTEAFF.

This chain links TRBV6-5 with TRBJ1-2, with D hard to call. Per germline, CDR1 MNHEY and CDR2 SVGAGI. This CDR3 has 13 amino acids. Trimming removed 2 bases at V and 8 bases at J, with 12 bases between. The CDR3 spells CASSYPGRVGYTF. DNA for the CDR3: TGTGCCAGCAGTTACCCGGGGAGGGTCGGCTACACCTTC.

The chain employs TRBV19 and TRBJ2-2; D possibly corresponds to TRBD2 (6 bases). CDR3 length equals 16 residues. The germline V gene encodes CDR1 LNHDA and CDR2 SQIVND (reference sequence). Trimming stripped 2 bases from V and 4 bases from J, with 14 bases between. The CDR3 loop reads CASSIPGLPSTGELFF. CDR3 nucleotide sequence: TGTGCCAGTAGTATACCGGGACTTCCTTCCACCGGGGAGCTGTTTTTT.

This clone has only a few counts. The chain is built from TRBV6-6 and TRBJ1-1, with unresolved D. Trimming shortened V by 4 bases and J by 6 bases, and 15 bases separated the two germline ends. The germline CDR1 and CDR2 sequences are MNHNY and SVGAGI (reference sequence). The CDR3 is made up of 14 amino acids. CDR3 protein: CASSFDGIEAEAFF. The CDR3 bases are TGTGCCAGCAGTTTTGACGGGATCGAGGCTGAAGCTTTCTTT.

The chain uses TRBV5-4 and TRBJ2-5; 7 nucleotides align to TRBD2. With V trimmed by 2 bases and J by 5 bases, 12 bases remained unmatched. CDR3 length: 16 residues. The germline gives CDR1 SGHNT, CDR2 YYREEE (reference sequence). In DNA form, the CDR3 reads TGTGCCAGCAGCTTATCGGGGGGATTAACCGTGGAGACCCAGTACTTC. Protein sequence: CASSLSGGLTVETQYF.

The chain recombines TRBV4-3 with TRBJ2-3; a possible D gene is TRBD2 (5 bases). This CDR3 region has 18 residues. Germline loops: CDR1 LGHNA, CDR2 YSLEER. V was shortened by 1 base and J by 4 bases, with 21 bases between the two germline ends. The CDR3 here is CASSQAAGYSIAADTQYF. In DNA form, the CDR3 reads TGCGCCAGCAGCCAAGCCGCGGGTTACAGCATCGCCGCAGATACGCAGTATTTT.

This CDR3 is CASSSDPWGDEQFF. The CDR3 region has the DNA TGTGCCAGCAGCTCGGATCCGTGGGGCGATGAGCAGTTCTTC. The chain uses TRBV7-3 and TRBJ2-1, with D possibly being TRBD1 (5 bases). V was clipped by 4 bases and J by 8 bases, with 15 bases between them. Germline V gives CDR1 SGHTA, CDR2 FQGTGA. The CDR3 spans 14 residues.

CDR3 loop: CASSGPTSSGNTIYF. CDR3 sequence (DNA): TGTGCCAGCAGTGGTCCGACAAGCTCTGGAAACACCATATATTTT. The rearrangement links TRBV6-1 to TRBJ1-3; D is ambiguous. This CDR3 has 15 residues. Germline V CDR1 and CDR2: MNHNS, SASEGT. V gave up 4 bases and J gave up 0 bases, with 10 bases separating them.